The 18 T cell receptor beta chains below were found in one sample sequenced in a study of T cells in Graves' hyperthyroidism and ophthalmopathy. Amplified TCR beta CDR3 regions derived from RNA transcripts. When the TCR CDR3 underwent first-round RT-PCR, the HTBI primer set was used. TCRdb independently ran MiXCR on the multiplex PCR reads; one entry per CDR3 protein. The sample includes 500,000 to 800,000 distinct CDR3 sequences, nearly 45% of them seen just once. Sequencing was done on a sample of peripheral blood or thyroid tissue (not recorded which). Every receptor here comes from an adult man with Graves' disease, either hyperthyroidism or ophthalmopathy (not recorded which).

The chain employs TRBV20-1 and TRBJ1-1; possible D gene TRBD1, 5 bases. The CDR3 covers 13 residues. Germline CDR1 reads DFQATT; CDR2 reads SNEGSKA (reference sequence). CDR3 amino acids: CGYSGKMNTEAFF. The DNA of the CDR3 is TGCGGGTACTCAGGGAAAATGAACACTGAAGCTTTCTTT.

J is TRBJ2-7 and V is TRBV7-9; 9 bases are shared with TRBD1. The germline V gene encodes CDR1 SEHNR and CDR2 FQNEAQ (reference sequence). The CDR3 extends over 17 amino acids. V dropped 4 bases and J dropped 3; count of bases not matched to a gene: 13. This CDR3 is CASSWTPGQGGFYEQYF. CDR3 bases: TGTGCCAGCAGCTGGACACCGGGACAGGGAGGTTTCTACGAGCAGTACTTC.

There are a few counts of this clonotype. The rearrangement uses TRBV5-1 and TRBJ1-3; perhaps TRBD1 as D (5 bases). From germline, CDR1 is SGHRS and CDR2 YFSETQ. V lost 4 bases, J lost 0 bases, and 14 bases lay in between. This CDR3 region has 16 residues. The DNA for the CDR3 is TGCGCCAGCAGCGGAACGGGACTGACCTCTGGAAACACCATATATTTT. Translating gives CASSGTGLTSGNTIYF.

The V gene is TRBV12-3 or TRBV12-4, the J gene TRBJ1-5; D unclear. Trimming removed 7 bases at V and 4 bases at J, with 11 bases between. CDR3 length: 13 amino acids. Here the CDR3 reads CASTKLVNQPQHF. For the CDR3, the DNA is TGTGCCAGCACCAAACTTGTAAATCAGCCCCAGCATTTT.

This clonotype appeared many times. The chain combines TRBV19 with TRBJ2-7; D unclear. The CDR3 totals 13 residues. V was trimmed by 4 bases and J by 2 bases, leaving 9 bases between them. CDR1 LNHDA and CDR2 SQIVND come from the germline V gene (reference sequence). CDR3 residues: CASSSGRTYEQYF. CDR3 coding DNA: TGTGCCAGTAGTAGTGGACGGACCTACGAGCAGTACTTC.

This clonotype showed up many times. The chain links TRBV10-2 to TRBJ1-1, with D uncertain. Germline V gene data show CDR1 as WSHSY and CDR2 as SAAADI. This CDR3 is built from 14 residues. The V and J ends lost 6 bases and 0 bases respectively, with 11 bases between them. The CDR3 DNA follows: TGCGCCAGCAGGGCAGCTGGGATGAACACTGAAGCTTTCTTT. The encoded protein is CASRAAGMNTEAFF.

In this sample, this clonotype turned up a few times. The rearrangement uses TRBV11-2 and TRBJ1-4; 7 nucleotides agree with TRBD1. Trimming at V came to 6 bases and at J to 4 bases, leaving 5 bases not matched to a gene. This CDR3 comprises 14 residues. Germline CDR1 is SGHAT and CDR2 is FQNNGV. The CDR3 here is CASRNRGLNEKLFF. In DNA form, the CDR3 reads TGTGCCAGCAGGAACAGGGGACTTAATGAAAAACTGTTTTTT. The entire variable domain, with the rest obtained from reference TRBV11-2 and TRBJ1-4, is as follows: EAGVAQSPRYKIIEKRQSVAFWCNPISGHATLYWYQQILGQGPKLLIQFQNNGVVDDSQLPKDRFSAERLKGVDSTLKIQPAKLEDSAVYLCASRNRGLNEKLFFGSGTQLSVL.

V is TRBV7-9 and J is TRBJ1-2; possibly TRBD1 for D (5 bases). Trimming cost V 5 bases and J 0 bases, with 22 bases left between them. The CDR3 totals 18 residues. Germline-derived CDR1 and CDR2 are SEHNR and FQNEAQ (reference sequence). The CDR3 DNA reads TGTGCCAGCAGCGTGCAATCGACAGACTTGGGATCTAACTATGGCTACACCTTC. It specifies CASSVQSTDLGSNYGYTF. The full variable domain, with the rest looked up from reference TRBV7-9 and TRBJ1-2, is DTGVSQNPRHKITKRGQNVTFRCDPISEHNRLYWYRQTLGQGPEFLTYFQNEAQLEKSRLLSDRFSAERPKGSFSTLEIQRTEQGDSAMYLCASSVQSTDLGSNYGYTFGSGTRLTVV.

The table lists this clonotype with a few counts. The J gene is TRBJ1-4, the V gene TRBV19, with D uncertain. Germline CDR1 is LNHDA and CDR2 is SQIVND (reference sequence). V was cut by 5 bases and J by 0 bases, with 13 bases left in between. The CDR3 sequence is 16 residues long. Here the CDR3 reads CASSDLPGATNEKLFF. The CDR3 coding sequence is TGTGCCAGTAGTGACCTCCCCGGGGCAACTAATGAAAAACTGTTTTTT.

In its sample, this clonotype was seen a few times. The gene calls are TRBV19 and TRBJ1-2; 10 positions match TRBD1. Germline-derived CDR1 and CDR2 are LNHDA and SQIVND (reference sequence). With V trimmed by 5 bases and J by 2 bases, 14 bases remained unmatched. The CDR3 is made up of 18 amino acids. The CDR3 reads CASSGLRDRGRINYGYTF. The CDR3 DNA sequence: TGTGCCAGTAGTGGACTCCGGGACAGGGGAAGAATCAACTATGGCTACACCTTC.

The V gene is TRBV2, the J gene TRBJ1-4, with 9 bases aligning to TRBD1. Trimming at V came to 6 bases and at J to 6 bases, leaving 2 bases not matched to a gene. The CDR3 runs 13 residues. Per germline, CDR1 SNHLY and CDR2 FYNNEI. CDR3 DNA: TGTGCCAGCAGATGGACAGGGGATGAAAAACTGTTTTTT. Its protein product is CASRWTGDEKLFF.

This clonotype was detected a few times. J is TRBJ2-7 and V is TRBV5-4; the match to TRBD1 covers 9 bases. V was clipped by 4 bases and J by 2 bases; unmatched bases: 13. From germline, CDR1 is SGHNT and CDR2 YYREEE (reference sequence). CDR3 length: 17 amino acids. The CDR3: CASSTQEEGTGTYEQYF. In DNA form, the CDR3 reads TGTGCCAGCAGCACGCAGGAGGAGGGGACAGGGACCTACGAGCAGTACTTC.

The rearrangement joins TRBV7-4 to TRBJ2-5; 7 positions match TRBD2. The CDR3 loop spans 15 amino acids. V was clipped by 3 bases and J by 7 bases; unmatched bases: 11. CDR1 SGHVT and CDR2 SQSDAQ come from the germline V gene. The CDR3: CASSFEGGAFVTQYF. The CDR3 DNA sequence: TGTGCCAGCAGCTTTGAGGGAGGGGCGTTCGTGACCCAGTACTTC.

This clonotype was observed a few times. The chain links TRBV5-4 to TRBJ1-5; the D gene is possibly TRBD1 (5 bases). The CDR3 has 16 amino acids. CDR1 and CDR2 (germline): SGHNT, YYREEE (reference sequence). Between the trimmed V and J ends, which lost 0 bases and 3 bases, there was a span of 13 bases. The chain's CDR3 is CASSLGGSGTNQPQHF. CDR3 coding DNA: TGTGCCAGCAGCTTGGGTGGGAGCGGGACCAATCAGCCCCAGCATTTT.

The chain uses TRBV2 and TRBJ1-2; D not certain. The V gene lost 5 bases and the J gene lost 4 bases, with 5 bases spanning the gap. The germline gives CDR1 SNHLY, CDR2 FYNNEI. This CDR3 contains 11 residues. CDR3 nucleotides: TGTGCCAGCAGTTACGGCTATGGCTACACCTTC. This gives the protein CASSYGYGYTF.

The gene calls are TRBV11-2 and TRBJ2-5; D gene uncertain. Trimming cost V 5 bases and J 0 bases, with 10 bases left between them. The germline V gene has CDR1 SGHAT and CDR2 FQNNGV. The CDR3 extends over 14 amino acids. The chain's CDR3 is CASSLRANQETQYF. DNA for the CDR3: TGTGCCAGCAGCCTTCGGGCGAACCAAGAGACCCAGTACTTC.

A note on this clonotype: A read error may explain this, as a much larger clone is one base away. The chain carries TRBV10-1 and TRBJ2-7, with TRBD1 matching 7 bases. The CDR3 covers 13 residues. CDR1 is WNHNN, CDR2 SYGVQD, per germline (reference sequence). CDR3 sequence (DNA): TGCGCCAGCAGTGCCGGGACAGCCTACGGGCAGTACTTC. Translating gives CASSAGTAYGQYF.

As for this clonotype: The germline gene is not matched at one end of the junction; a read error may be the cause. This chain connects TRBV4-1 to TRBJ2-7; 7 positions agree with TRBD2. The CDR3 covers 15 residues. The V gene's germline CDR1 is MGHRA and CDR2 YSYEKL. The CDR3 sequence is CASSQQRGPWYEQYF. CDR3 nucleotide sequence: TGTGCCAGCAGCCAGCAGCGGGGTCCGTGGTACGAGCAGTACTTC.